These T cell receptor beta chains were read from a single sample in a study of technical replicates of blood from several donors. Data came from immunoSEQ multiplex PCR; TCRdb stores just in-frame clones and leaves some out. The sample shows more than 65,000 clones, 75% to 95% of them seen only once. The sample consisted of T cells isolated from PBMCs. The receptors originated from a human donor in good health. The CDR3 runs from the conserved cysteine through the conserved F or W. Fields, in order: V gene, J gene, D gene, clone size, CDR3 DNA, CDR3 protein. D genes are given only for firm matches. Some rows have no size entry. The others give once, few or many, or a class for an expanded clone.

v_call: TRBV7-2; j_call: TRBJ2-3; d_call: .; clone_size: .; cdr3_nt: TGTGCCAGCAGCGGTTATGGAGGCACAGATACGCAGTATTTT; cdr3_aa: CASSGYGGTDTQYF
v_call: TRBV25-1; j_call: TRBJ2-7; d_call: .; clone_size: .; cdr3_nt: TGTGCCAGCAGTCCAGGGGAGGGCTACGAGCAGTACTTC; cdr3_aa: CASSPGEGYEQYF
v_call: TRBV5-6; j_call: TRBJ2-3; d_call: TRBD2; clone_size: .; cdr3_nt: TGTGCCAGCAGCCCCCCTGGGGGGACTAGCCGAACGGATACGCAGTATTTT; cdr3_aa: CASSPPGGTSRTDTQYF
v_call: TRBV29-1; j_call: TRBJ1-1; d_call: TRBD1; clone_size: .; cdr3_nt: TGCAGCGCCGCACAGGGGAGGTTCACTGAAGCTTTCTTT; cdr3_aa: CSAAQGRFTEAFF
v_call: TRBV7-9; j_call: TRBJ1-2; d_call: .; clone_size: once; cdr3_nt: TGTGCCAGCAGCTTACAATCGGGGTCGCAAGATGGCTACACCTTC; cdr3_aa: CASSLQSGSQDGYTF
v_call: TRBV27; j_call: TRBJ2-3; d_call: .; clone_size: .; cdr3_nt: TGTGCCAGCAGTTTAACGGGGGTTAGCACAGATACGCAGTATTTT; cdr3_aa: CASSLTGVSTDTQYF
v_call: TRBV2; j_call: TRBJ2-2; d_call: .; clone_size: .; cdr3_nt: TGTGCCAGCAGTGGAAACATATACACCGGGGAGCTGTTTTTT; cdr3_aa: CASSGNIYTGELFF
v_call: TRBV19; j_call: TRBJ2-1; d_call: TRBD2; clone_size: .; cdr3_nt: TGTGCCAGTAGTATCTTAGCGGGAGTCGGCAATGAGCAGTTCTTC; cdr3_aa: CASSILAGVGNEQFF
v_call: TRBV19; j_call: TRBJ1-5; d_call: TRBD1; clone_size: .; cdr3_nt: TGTGCCAGTAGTAGGACAGGGTTCAATCAGCCCCAGCATTTT; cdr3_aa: CASSRTGFNQPQHF
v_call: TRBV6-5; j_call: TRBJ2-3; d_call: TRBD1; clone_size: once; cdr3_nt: TGTGCCAGCAGATGGACAGGGGGCACAGATACGCAGTATTTT; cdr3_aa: CASRWTGGTDTQYF
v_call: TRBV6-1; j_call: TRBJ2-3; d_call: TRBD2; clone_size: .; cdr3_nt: TGTGCCAGCAGTGAACTGTTGGCGGGAGGATCAGATACGCAGTATTTT; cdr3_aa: CASSELLAGGSDTQYF
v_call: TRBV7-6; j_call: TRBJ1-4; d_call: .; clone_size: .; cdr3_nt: TGTGCCAGCAGCTATGCGGGTAACTTGCAACTGTTTTTT; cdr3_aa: CASSYAGNLQLFF
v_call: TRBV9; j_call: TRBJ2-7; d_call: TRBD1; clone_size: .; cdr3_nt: TGTGCCAGCAGCGTAGGCTCGGGACAGGGGTACGAGCAGTACTTC; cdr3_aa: CASSVGSGQGYEQYF
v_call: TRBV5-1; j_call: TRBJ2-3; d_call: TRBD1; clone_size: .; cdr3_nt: TGCGCCAGCAGCTTGGTCCACAGGGGGAGCACAGATACGCAGTATTTT; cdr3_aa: CASSLVHRGSTDTQYF
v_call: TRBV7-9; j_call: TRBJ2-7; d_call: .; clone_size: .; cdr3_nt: TGTGCCAGCAGCTTAGGGGGGGTCTACGAGCAGTACTTC; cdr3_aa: CASSLGGVYEQYF
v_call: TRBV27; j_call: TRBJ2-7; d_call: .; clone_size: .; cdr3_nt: TGTGCCAGCAGTTTAATATATGGAGCCTACGAGCAGTACTTC; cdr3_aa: CASSLIYGAYEQYF
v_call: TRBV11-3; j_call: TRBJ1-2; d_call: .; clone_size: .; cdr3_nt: TGTGCCAGCAGCTTAGTTATCCAGGCAGTTAACTATGGCTACACCTTC; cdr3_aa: CASSLVIQAVNYGYTF
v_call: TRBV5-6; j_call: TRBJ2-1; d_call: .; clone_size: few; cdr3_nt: TGTGCCAGCAGCTTGGGGGGGGACAATGAGCAGTTCTTC; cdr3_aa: CASSLGGDNEQFF
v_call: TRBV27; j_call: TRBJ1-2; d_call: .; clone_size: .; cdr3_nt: TGTGCCAGCTCTTCCCCGTCGTCCTATGGCTACACCTTC; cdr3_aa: CASSSPSSYGYTF
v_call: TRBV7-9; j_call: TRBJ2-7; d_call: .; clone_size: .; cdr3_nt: TGTGCCAGCAGCTTAGAGACTACAGGGAGAGGAAACAACGAGCAGTACTTC; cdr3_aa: CASSLETTGRGNNEQYF
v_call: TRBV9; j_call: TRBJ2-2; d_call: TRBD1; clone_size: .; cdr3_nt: TGTGCCAGCAGCGTAGTAACAGGGGTAGGAACCGGGGAGCTGTTTTTT; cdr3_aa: CASSVVTGVGTGELFF
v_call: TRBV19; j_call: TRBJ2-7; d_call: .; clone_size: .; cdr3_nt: TGTGCCACGGTATCCTCCTACGAGCAGTACTTC; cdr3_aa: CATVSSYEQYF
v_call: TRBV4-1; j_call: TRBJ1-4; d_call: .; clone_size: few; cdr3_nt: TGCGCCAGCAGCCCTCGGGAGGCAACTAATGAAAAACTGTTTTTT; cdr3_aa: CASSPREATNEKLFF
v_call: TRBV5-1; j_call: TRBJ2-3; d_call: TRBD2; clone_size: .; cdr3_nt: TGCGCCAGCAGCCCCCGAGTCCTAGCGGGAAAAATCCCAGATACGCAGTATTTT; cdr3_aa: CASSPRVLAGKIPDTQYF